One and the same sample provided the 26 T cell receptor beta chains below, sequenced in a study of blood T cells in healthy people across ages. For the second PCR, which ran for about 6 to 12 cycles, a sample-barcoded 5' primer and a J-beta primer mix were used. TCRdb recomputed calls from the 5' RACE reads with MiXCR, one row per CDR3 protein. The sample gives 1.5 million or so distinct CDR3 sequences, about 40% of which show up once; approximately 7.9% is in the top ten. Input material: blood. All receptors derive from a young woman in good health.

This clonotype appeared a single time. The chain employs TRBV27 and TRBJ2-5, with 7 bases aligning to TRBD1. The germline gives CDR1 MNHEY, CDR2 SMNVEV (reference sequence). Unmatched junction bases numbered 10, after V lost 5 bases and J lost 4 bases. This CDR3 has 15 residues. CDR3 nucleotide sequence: TGTGCCAGCAGTGGAACAGGGGTTGGGGGAGAGACCCAGTACTTC. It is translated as CASSGTGVGGETQYF.

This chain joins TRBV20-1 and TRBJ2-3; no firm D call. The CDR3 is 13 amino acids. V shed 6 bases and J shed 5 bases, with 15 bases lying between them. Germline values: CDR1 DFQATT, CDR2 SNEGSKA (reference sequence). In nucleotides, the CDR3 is TGCAGTGCCCCCCCTAGGACGGGAGATACGCAGTATTTT. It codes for CSAPPRTGDTQYF.

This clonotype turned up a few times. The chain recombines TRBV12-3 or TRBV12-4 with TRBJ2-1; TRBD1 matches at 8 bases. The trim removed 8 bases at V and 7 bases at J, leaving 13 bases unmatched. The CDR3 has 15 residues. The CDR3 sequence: CASHGAGQVGNEQFF. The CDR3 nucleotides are TGTGCCAGCCACGGGGCGGGACAGGTAGGAAATGAGCAGTTCTTC.

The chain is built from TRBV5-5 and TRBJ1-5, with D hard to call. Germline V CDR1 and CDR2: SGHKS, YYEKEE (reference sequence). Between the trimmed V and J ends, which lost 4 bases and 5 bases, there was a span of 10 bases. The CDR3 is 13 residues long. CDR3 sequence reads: CASSPWEDQPQHF. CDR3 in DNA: TGTGCCAGCAGCCCGTGGGAAGATCAGCCCCAGCATTTT. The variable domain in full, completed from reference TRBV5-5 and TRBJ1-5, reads DAGVTQSPTHLIKTRGQQVTLRCSPISGHKSVSWYQQVLGQGPQFIFQYYEKEERGRGNFPDRFSARQFPNYSSELNVNALLLGDSALYLCASSPWEDQPQHFGDGTRLSIL.

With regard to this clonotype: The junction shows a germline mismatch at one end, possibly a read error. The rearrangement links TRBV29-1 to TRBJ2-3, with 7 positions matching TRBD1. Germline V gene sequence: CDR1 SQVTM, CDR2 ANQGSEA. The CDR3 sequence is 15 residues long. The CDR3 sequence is CSVEDGQATTDAQYF. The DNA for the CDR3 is TGCAGCGTTGAAGATGGACAGGCAACCACAGATGCGCAGTATTTT.

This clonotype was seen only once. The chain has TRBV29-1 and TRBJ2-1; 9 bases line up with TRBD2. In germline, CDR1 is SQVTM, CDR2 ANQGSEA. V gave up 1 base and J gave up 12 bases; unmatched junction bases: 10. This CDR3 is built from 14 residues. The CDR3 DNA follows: TGCAGCGTTGAAGGTGCGGGGGGGATCGATGGGCAGTTCTTC. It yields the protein CSVEGAGGIDGQFF.

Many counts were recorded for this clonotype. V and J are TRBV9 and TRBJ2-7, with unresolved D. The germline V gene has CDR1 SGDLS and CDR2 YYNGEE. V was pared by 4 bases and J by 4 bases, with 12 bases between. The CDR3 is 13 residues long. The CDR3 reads CASSPGGVYEQYF. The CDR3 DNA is TGTGCCAGCAGCCCCGGTGGGGTATACGAGCAGTACTTC.

The CDR3 DNA reads as TGTGCCAGCAGCTTAGCGTTAGGGAGGGAGGGCAATCAGCCCCAGCATTTT. Translation gives CASSLALGREGNQPQHF. The chain has TRBV7-9 and TRBJ1-5, with D unresolved. From germline, CDR1 is SEHNR and CDR2 FQNEAQ (reference sequence). This CDR3 is 17 amino acids long. V was trimmed by 0 bases and J by 2 bases, leaving 14 bases between them.

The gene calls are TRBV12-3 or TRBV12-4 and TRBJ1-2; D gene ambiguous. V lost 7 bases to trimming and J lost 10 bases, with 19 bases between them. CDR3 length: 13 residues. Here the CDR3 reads CASIQTRNGAYTF. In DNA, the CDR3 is TGTGCCAGCATCCAGACCCGTAACGGAGCCTACACCTTC.

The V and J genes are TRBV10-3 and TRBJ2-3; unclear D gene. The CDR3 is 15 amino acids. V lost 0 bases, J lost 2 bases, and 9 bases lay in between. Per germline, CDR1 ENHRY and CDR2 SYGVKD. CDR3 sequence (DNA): TGTGCCATCAGTGAGTCTCAGCCCTACACAGATACGCAGTATTTT. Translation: CAISESQPYTDTQYF.

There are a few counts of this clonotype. The DNA for the CDR3 is TGTGCCAGCAGTTACGACGGGTCTAGCTCCTACGAGCAGTACTTC. This gives the protein CASSYDGSSSYEQYF. J is TRBJ2-7 and V is TRBV6-5; no reliable D call. This CDR3 is built from 15 residues. The ends were cut back, 2 bases at V and 0 bases at J, with 11 bases in the middle. Germline loops: CDR1 MNHEY, CDR2 SVGAGI.

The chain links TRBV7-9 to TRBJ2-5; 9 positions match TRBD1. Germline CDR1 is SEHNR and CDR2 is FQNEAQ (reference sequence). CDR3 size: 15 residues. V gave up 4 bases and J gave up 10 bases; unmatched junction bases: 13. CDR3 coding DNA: TGTGCCAGCAGCTCTGGACAGGGGCGCTTGTTGGGCCAGTACTTC. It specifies CASSSGQGRLLGQYF. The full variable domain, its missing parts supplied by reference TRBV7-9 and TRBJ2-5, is DTGVSQNPRHKITKRGQNVTFRCDPISEHNRLYWYRQTLGQGPEFLTYFQNEAQLEKSRLLSDRFSAERPKGSFSTLEIQRTEQGDSAMYLCASSSGQGRLLGQYFGPGTRLLVL.

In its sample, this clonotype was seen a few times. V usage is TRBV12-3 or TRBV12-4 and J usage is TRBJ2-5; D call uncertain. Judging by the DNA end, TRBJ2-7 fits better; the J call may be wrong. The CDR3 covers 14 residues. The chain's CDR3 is CASSFGSASYEQYF. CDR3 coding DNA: TGTGCCAGCAGTTTTGGGTCTGCCTCCTACGAGCAGTACTTC.

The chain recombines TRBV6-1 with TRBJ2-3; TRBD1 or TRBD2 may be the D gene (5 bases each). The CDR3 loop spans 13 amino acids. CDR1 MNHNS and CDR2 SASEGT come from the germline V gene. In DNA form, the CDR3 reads TGTGCTAGCGAGGGGTCGAGCACAGATACGCAGTATTTT. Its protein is CASEGSSTDTQYF.

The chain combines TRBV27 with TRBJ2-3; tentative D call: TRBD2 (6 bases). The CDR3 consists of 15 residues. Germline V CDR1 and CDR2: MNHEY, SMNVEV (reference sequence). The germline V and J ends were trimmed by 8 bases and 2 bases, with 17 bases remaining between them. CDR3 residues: CASGKLGLNTDTQYF. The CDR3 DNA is TGTGCCAGCGGAAAGTTGGGACTTAACACAGATACGCAGTATTTT.

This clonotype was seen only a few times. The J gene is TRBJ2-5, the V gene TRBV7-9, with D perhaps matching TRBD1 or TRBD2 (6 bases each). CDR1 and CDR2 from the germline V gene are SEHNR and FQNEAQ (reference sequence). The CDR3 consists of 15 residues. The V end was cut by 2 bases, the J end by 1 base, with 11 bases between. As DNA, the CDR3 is TGTGCCAGCAGCTTACTGGGGGGCGGCCAAGAGACCCAGTACTTC. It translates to CASSLLGGGQETQYF.

CDR3 sequence: CASSPQSSSTDTQYF. DNA of the CDR3: TGTGCCAGCAGCCCCCAGAGCAGCTCCACAGATACGCAGTATTTT. The chain recombines TRBV27 with TRBJ2-3; no firm D call. Trimming cost V 6 bases and J 2 bases, with 15 bases left between them. The CDR3 has 15 amino acids. Per the germline V gene, CDR1 is MNHEY and CDR2 is SMNVEV (reference sequence).

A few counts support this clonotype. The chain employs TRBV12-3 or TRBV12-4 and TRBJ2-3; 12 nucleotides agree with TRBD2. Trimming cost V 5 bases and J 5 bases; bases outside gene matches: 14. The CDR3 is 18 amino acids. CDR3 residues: CASSTSPLAGGPKDTQYF. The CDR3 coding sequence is TGTGCCAGCAGTACGTCTCCCCTAGCGGGGGGGCCTAAAGATACGCAGTATTTT.

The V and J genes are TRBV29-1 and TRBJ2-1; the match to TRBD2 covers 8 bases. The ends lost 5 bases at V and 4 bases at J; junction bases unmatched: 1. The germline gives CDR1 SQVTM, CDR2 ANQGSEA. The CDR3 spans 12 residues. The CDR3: CSVTGGYNEQFF. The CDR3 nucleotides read TGCAGCGTTACGGGGGGGTACAATGAGCAGTTCTTC.

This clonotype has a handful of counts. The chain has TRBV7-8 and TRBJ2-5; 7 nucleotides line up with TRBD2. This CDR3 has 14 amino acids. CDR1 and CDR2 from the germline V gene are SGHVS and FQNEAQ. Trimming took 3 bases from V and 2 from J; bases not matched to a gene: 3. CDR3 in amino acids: CASSLFGGQETQYF. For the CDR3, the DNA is TGTGCCAGCAGCTTGTTCGGGGGGCAAGAGACCCAGTACTTC. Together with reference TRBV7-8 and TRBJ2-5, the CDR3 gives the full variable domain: GAGVSQSPRYKVAKRGQDVALRCDPISGHVSLFWYQQALGQGPEFLTYFQNEAQLDKSGLPSDRFFAERPEGSVSTLKIQRTQQEDSAVYLCASSLFGGQETQYFGPGTRLLVL.

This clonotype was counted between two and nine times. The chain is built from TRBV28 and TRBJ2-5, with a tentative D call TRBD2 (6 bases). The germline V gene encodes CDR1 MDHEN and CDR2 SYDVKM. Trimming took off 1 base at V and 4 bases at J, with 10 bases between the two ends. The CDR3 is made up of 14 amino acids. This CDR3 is CASSLFGSGETQYF. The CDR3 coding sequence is TGTGCCAGCAGTTTATTTGGTAGCGGAGAGACCCAGTACTTC.

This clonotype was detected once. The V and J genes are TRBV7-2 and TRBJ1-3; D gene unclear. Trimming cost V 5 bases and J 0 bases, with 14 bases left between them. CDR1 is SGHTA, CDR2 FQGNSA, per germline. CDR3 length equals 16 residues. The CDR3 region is CASSPQVSSSGNTIYF. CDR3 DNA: TGTGCCAGCAGCCCCCAGGTTTCGAGCTCTGGAAACACCATATATTTT.

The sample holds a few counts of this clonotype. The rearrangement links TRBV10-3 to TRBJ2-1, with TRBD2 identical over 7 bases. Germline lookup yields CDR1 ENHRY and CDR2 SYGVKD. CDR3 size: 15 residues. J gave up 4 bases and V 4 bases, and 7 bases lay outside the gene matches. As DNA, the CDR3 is TGTGCCATCAGTGCCGGCGGGGGATATTACAATGAGCAGTTCTTC. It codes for CAISAGGGYYNEQFF.

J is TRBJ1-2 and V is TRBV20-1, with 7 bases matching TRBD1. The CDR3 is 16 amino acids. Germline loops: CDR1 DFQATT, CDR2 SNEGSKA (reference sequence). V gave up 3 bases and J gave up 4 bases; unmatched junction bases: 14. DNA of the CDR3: TGCAGTGCTAGGTCCCCAAGACAGGGTAATACCTATGGCTACACCTTC. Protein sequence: CSARSPRQGNTYGYTF.

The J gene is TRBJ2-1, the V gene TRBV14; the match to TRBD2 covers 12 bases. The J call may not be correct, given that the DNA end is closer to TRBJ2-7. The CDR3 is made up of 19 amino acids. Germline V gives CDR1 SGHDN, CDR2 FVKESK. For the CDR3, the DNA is TGTGCCAGCAGCCAAGATCTAGGGACTAGCGGGCTATCCTACAATGAGCAGTACTTC. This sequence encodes CASSQDLGTSGLSYNEQYF.

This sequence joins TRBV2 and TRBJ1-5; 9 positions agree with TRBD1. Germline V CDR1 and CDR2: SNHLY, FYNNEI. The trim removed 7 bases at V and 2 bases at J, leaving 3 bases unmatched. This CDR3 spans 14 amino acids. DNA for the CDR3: TGTGCCAGCACACGGACAGGGGGCAATCAGCCCCAGCATTTT. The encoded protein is CASTRTGGNQPQHF.